This TCR beta chain was recorded in a study of blood T cell repertoires in COVID-19. Study context: Some COVID-19 samples were acute and others convalescent; all came from the United States, Italy and Spain. PBMCs, B-cell-depleted T cells, or T cells were the source of the cDNA or gDNA that made up the material.

CDR1 is KGHDR and CDR2 is SFDVKD in the germline V gene. The V end lost 6 bases, the J end lost 2 bases, and 7 bases lay between the germline ends. The CDR3 consists of 14 residues. Original processing notes: Amplified reference gene primers provided the basis for estimating nucleated cell counts. The assay was immunoSEQ multiplex PCR, and TCRdb's table has in-frame clones only and misses some. That table furnishes V, J and clone size, whereas the DNA furnished D and trimming. The repertoire includes 90,000 to 120,000 clones, almost 85% of them detected once, and roughly 4.3% sits in the top ten. This receptor was obtained from a human donor in a cohort sampled during active COVID-19. The chain couples TRBV24-1 to TRBJ2-6; no reliable D call. The sample comprised peripheral blood. CDR3 sequence (DNA): TGTGCCACCAGTCTCAGTACTGGGGCCAACGTCCTGACTTTC. It specifies CATSLSTGANVLTF.